Each of the 7 T cell receptor beta chains below was sequenced from the same sample in a study of T cells in localized non-small cell lung cancer. Profiling relied on immunoSEQ multiplex PCR, and the TCRdb table lists in-frame clones only, not all of them. The sample gives under 55,000 clones, 75% to 95% of which show up once; about 10% is in the top ten. The sequences come from PBMCs, collected before any cancer treatment. These receptor sequences come from a woman aged 35 to 69 with stage II lung adenocarcinoma.

The chain couples TRBV10-1 to TRBJ2-2, with 8 bases lining up with TRBD1. CDR3 length: 16 residues. V lost 3 bases to trimming and J lost 1 base; unmatched junction nucleotides: 4. The germline V gene encodes CDR1 WNHNN and CDR2 SYGVQD (reference sequence). The CDR3 loop reads CASSEGGTGNTGELFF. The DNA for the CDR3 is TGCGCCAGCAGTGAAGGGGGGACAGGGAACACCGGGGAGCTGTTTTTT.

V gene TRBV27 combines with J gene TRBJ2-5; 14 bases line up with TRBD2. This CDR3 spans 17 amino acids. Germline-derived CDR1 and CDR2 are MNHEY and SMNVEV (reference sequence). Trimming removed 5 bases from V and 5 bases from J; junction bases left unmatched: 10. The CDR3 reads CASSVIGTSGSGETQYF. CDR3 sequence (DNA): TGTGCCAGCAGTGTAATCGGGACTAGCGGGAGTGGTGAGACCCAGTACTTC.

This clone was recorded only once. The chain couples TRBV7-2 to TRBJ2-5, with 9 bases fitting TRBD2. The CDR3 covers 16 residues. J gave up 2 bases and V 1 base, and 5 bases lay outside the gene matches. Germline V lookup: CDR1 SGHTA, CDR2 FQGNSA. CDR3 coding DNA: TGTGCCAGCAGCTTAGGGCGGGGGGGAGGACAAGAGACCCAGTACTTC. This codes for CASSLGRGGGQETQYF.

The chain employs TRBV28 and TRBJ2-7; 12 nucleotides line up with TRBD2. Looked up from germline, CDR1 is MDHEN and CDR2 is SYDVKM. This CDR3 has 15 residues. The trim removed 6 bases at V and 4 bases at J, leaving 7 bases unmatched. CDR3 sequence (DNA): TGTGCCAGCAGACGAACTAGCGGGAGGATGTACGAGCAGTACTTC. Protein product: CASRRTSGRMYEQYF.

The chain employs TRBV9 and TRBJ1-2, with a possible D match to TRBD1 (6 bases). The germline V and J ends were trimmed by 3 bases and 7 bases, with 10 bases remaining between them. Germline CDR1 is SGDLS and CDR2 is YYNGEE. CDR3 length: 12 residues. CDR3 coding DNA: TGTGCCAGCAGCGGTGGGGGCCTTGGCTACACCTTC. Its translation: CASSGGGLGYTF.

V and J are TRBV5-1 and TRBJ1-4; D remains unclear. With 1 base removed from V and 5 bases from J, the gap between germline ends came to 12 bases. The CDR3 spans 15 residues. Germline CDR1 SGHRS, CDR2 YFSETQ. The CDR3 loop reads CASSLSGRSNEKLFF. CDR3 bases: TGCGCCAGCAGCTTGAGTGGGCGGTCGAATGAAAAACTGTTTTTT.

This clone was recorded only once. The chain recombines TRBV4-1 with TRBJ2-5, with 10 positions matching TRBD1. V was pared by 8 bases and J by 4 bases, with 7 bases of the junction left unmatched. The length of the CDR3 is 14 residues. Looked up from germline, CDR1 is MGHRA and CDR2 is YSYEKL. CDR3 nucleotide sequence: TGCGCCAGCTCTGGGACAGGGGCGGGAGAGACCCAGTACTTC. Its protein product is CASSGTGAGETQYF.